This T cell receptor beta chain was sequenced for a study of blood T cell repertoires in COVID-19. Study overall: Specimens from acute and convalescent COVID-19 originated in the United States, Italy and Spain. T cells, B-cell-depleted T cells, or PBMCs provided the cDNA or gDNA that served as material.

In the study's own analysis: Amplifying reference gene primers gave estimates of nucleated cell counts. Produced via immunoSEQ multiplex PCR; TCRdb's table is partial and in-frame only. V and J calls and clone size are given by that table; D and trimming were obtained from the DNA. Among roughly 330,000 clones listed, over 80% were seen once. Patients from Seattle were sampled longitudinally, starting during active infection. This TCR was sampled from a man younger than 40 with COVID-19, enrolled during active disease. The sequencing input was peripheral blood.

In nucleotides, the CDR3 is TGTGCCAGCAGCTTAGATCTGGCAGGGGGGAGCTCCTACGAGCAGTACTTC. Translated: CASSLDLAGGSSYEQYF. The chain has TRBV11-3 and TRBJ2-7; perhaps TRBD1 as D (7 bases). The germline V gene encodes CDR1 SGHNT and CDR2 YENEEA. With 0 bases removed from V and 0 bases from J, the gap between germline ends came to 15 bases. This CDR3 region has 17 residues.